These T cell receptor beta chains were read from a single sample in a study of Ad26.COV2.S vaccination and SARS-CoV-2 variants. Profiled with immunoSEQ multiplex PCR; TCRdb holds only in-frame clones, not every one. The sample yields about 410,000 clones, more than 85% seen once. The source material was peripheral blood, sampled in a trial of Ad26.COV2.S vaccine versus placebo. Receptors originate from a person between 18 and 65 years old who received the Ad26.COV2.S COVID-19 vaccine or a placebo. The CDR3 runs from the conserved cysteine through the conserved F or W. The D gene is left open where the match is weak. Some rows have no size entry. The others give once, few or many, or a class for an expanded clone.

CDR3: CASSQHPSTKNIQYF
DNA: TGTGCCAGCAGTCAACACCCATCTACCAAAAACATTCAGTACTTC
size: few
D: NA
V: TRBV6-5
J: TRBJ2-4

CDR3: CASSRTTSAGFYNEQFF
DNA: TGCGCCAGCAGCCGCACCACCTCAGCGGGGTTTTACAATGAGCAGTTCTTC
size: NA
D: TRBD2
V: TRBV4-3
J: TRBJ2-1

CDR3: CASSRQGYGYEQYF
DNA: TGTGCCAGCAGTAGACAGGGATATGGCTACGAGCAGTACTTC
size: once
D: TRBD1
V: TRBV2
J: TRBJ2-7

CDR3: CAISQGNTEAFF
DNA: TGTGCCATATCACAGGGGAACACTGAAGCTTTCTTT
size: NA
D: NA
V: TRBV10-3
J: TRBJ1-1

CDR3: CASSQGRGNQPQHF
DNA: TGCGCCAGTTCCCAGGGCAGGGGCAATCAGCCCCAGCATTTT
size: NA
D: NA
V: TRBV10-1
J: TRBJ1-5

CDR3: CASSSDRGGYGYTF
DNA: TGCGCCAGCAGCTCTGACAGGGGGGGCTATGGCTACACCTTC
size: once
D: TRBD1
V: TRBV5-1
J: TRBJ1-2

CDR3: CASSQGPLDYEQYF
DNA: TGTGCCAGCAGCCAAGGACCTCTAGACTACGAGCAGTACTTC
size: NA
D: NA
V: TRBV3-1/TRBV3-2
J: TRBJ2-7

CDR3: CASSESAGVRTEAFF
DNA: TGCGCCAGCAGTGAGTCGGCAGGGGTGAGGACTGAAGCTTTCTTT
size: NA
D: NA
V: TRBV10-2
J: TRBJ1-1

CDR3: CASSVDGPESGELFF
DNA: TGCGCCAGCAGCGTCGACGGGCCTGAGTCCGGGGAGCTGTTTTTT
size: few
D: NA
V: TRBV5-1
J: TRBJ2-2

CDR3: CASTAGTNYGYTF
DNA: TGTGCCAGCACGGCAGGGACCAACTATGGCTACACCTTC
size: NA
D: NA
V: TRBV9
J: TRBJ1-2

CDR3: CASSPPGQASYEQYF
DNA: TGTGCCAGCTCACCACCGGGACAGGCCTCCTACGAGCAGTACTTC
size: NA
D: TRBD1
V: TRBV18
J: TRBJ2-7

CDR3: CASSPGQGARNSPLHF
DNA: TGTGCCAGCAGCCCAGGACAGGGGGCGAGAAATTCACCCCTCCACTTT
size: NA
D: TRBD1
V: TRBV9
J: TRBJ1-6

CDR3: CATRPGTGGDNSPLHF
DNA: TGTGCCACCAGACCCGGGACAGGGGGCGATAATTCACCCCTCCACTTT
size: NA
D: TRBD1
V: TRBV10-3
J: TRBJ1-6

CDR3: CASSDPRQGAHTGELFF
DNA: TGTGCCAGCAGTGACCCAAGACAGGGGGCTCACACCGGGGAGCTGTTTTTT
size: once
D: TRBD1
V: TRBV25-1
J: TRBJ2-2

CDR3: CASSVGVTTEAFF
DNA: TGCGCCAGCAGTGTGGGGGTTACCACTGAAGCTTTCTTT
size: NA
D: NA
V: TRBV10-2
J: TRBJ1-1

CDR3: CASSLSWAGGRQPQHF
DNA: TGTGCCAGCAGTTTATCGTGGGCGGGGGGCAGGCAGCCCCAGCATTTT
size: NA
D: NA
V: TRBV27
J: TRBJ1-5

CDR3: CASSQGLAGGGETQYF
DNA: TGTGCCAGCAGCCAAGGACTAGCGGGGGGAGGAGAGACCCAGTACTTC
size: NA
D: TRBD2
V: TRBV3-1/TRBV3-2
J: TRBJ2-5

CDR3: CASSVGGGSSYNEQFF
DNA: TGTGCCAGCAGCGTAGGGGGCGGGAGCTCCTACAATGAGCAGTTCTTC
size: NA
D: TRBD2
V: TRBV9
J: TRBJ2-1

CDR3: CASSIGEGGSTGELFF
DNA: TGTGCCAGTAGTATAGGGGAGGGCGGGAGCACCGGGGAGCTGTTTTTT
size: NA
D: TRBD2
V: TRBV19
J: TRBJ2-2

CDR3: CASTEIGAGVTWYFF
DNA: TGTGCCAGCACCGAAATTGGAGCGGGGGTCACCTGGTATTTCTTC
size: NA
D: TRBD2
V: TRBV7-9
J: TRBJ2-1

CDR3: CASRAPGRGTIEAFF
DNA: TGTGCCAGCAGGGCCCCGGGGAGGGGAACTATTGAAGCTTTCTTT
size: NA
D: NA
V: TRBV28
J: TRBJ1-1

CDR3: CASSSPSGNTIYF
DNA: TGTGCCAGCAGTTCCCCAAGTGGAAACACCATATATTTT
size: NA
D: NA
V: TRBV6-5
J: TRBJ1-3

CDR3: CASSQDELAGEQYF
DNA: TGCGCCAGCAGCCAAGATGAATTAGCGGGAGAGCAGTACTTC
size: NA
D: TRBD2
V: TRBV4-3
J: TRBJ2-7

CDR3: CASSLGWRLAGRSTDTQYF
DNA: TGTGCCAGCAGCTTAGGTTGGCGACTAGCGGGGCGAAGCACAGATACGCAGTATTTT
size: NA
D: TRBD2
V: TRBV7-9
J: TRBJ2-3

CDR3: CATTPETGRMNTEAFF
DNA: TGTGCCACGACGCCCGAGACAGGGCGGATGAACACTGAAGCTTTCTTT
size: NA
D: TRBD1
V: TRBV7-9
J: TRBJ1-1

CDR3: CASSQASGGARADTQYF
DNA: TGCGCCAGCAGCCAAGCTAGCGGGGGGGCAAGGGCAGATACGCAGTATTTT
size: NA
D: TRBD2
V: TRBV4-3
J: TRBJ2-3

CDR3: CASSLVRGVMTAKNIQYF
DNA: TGTGCCAGCAGCTTAGTCAGGGGAGTTATGACAGCCAAAAACATTCAGTACTTC
size: NA
D: NA
V: TRBV7-8
J: TRBJ2-4

CDR3: CASSQRAQPTGGTYEQYF
DNA: TGCGCCAGCAGCCAACGGGCCCAACCGACAGGGGGAACCTACGAGCAGTACTTC
size: NA
D: TRBD1
V: TRBV4-1
J: TRBJ2-7

CDR3: CASSLDRYSNQPQHF
DNA: TGTGCCAGCAGCCTGGACAGGTATAGCAATCAGCCCCAGCATTTT
size: NA
D: TRBD1
V: TRBV7-2
J: TRBJ1-5

CDR3: CASSRTVSGTEAFF
DNA: TGTGCCAGCAGCAGGACAGTTTCTGGCACTGAAGCTTTCTTT
size: NA
D: NA
V: TRBV5-4
J: TRBJ1-1

CDR3: CASSYTTYDEQFF
DNA: TGTGCCAGCTCTTACACCACCTACGATGAGCAGTTCTTC
size: NA
D: NA
V: TRBV18
J: TRBJ2-1

CDR3: CASSATTGGNEQYF
DNA: TGTGCCAGCAGCGCGACAACAGGGGGCAACGAGCAGTACTTC
size: few
D: TRBD1
V: TRBV9
J: TRBJ2-7

CDR3: CASSYSLDLIQYF
DNA: TGTGCCAGCAGTTACTCGTTGGATCTCATTCAGTACTTC
size: NA
D: NA
V: TRBV6-6
J: TRBJ2-4

CDR3: CASSEVGAKETQYF
DNA: TGTGCCAGCAGTGAAGTCGGTGCCAAAGAGACCCAGTACTTC
size: NA
D: NA
V: TRBV2
J: TRBJ2-5

CDR3: CASSQVWDIKSPLHF
DNA: TGTGCCAGCAGCCAAGTCTGGGACATTAAATCACCCCTCCACTTT
size: NA
D: NA
V: TRBV4-2
J: TRBJ1-6

CDR3: CASRTSGGRGETQYF
DNA: TGCGCCAGCCGGACTAGCGGGGGGCGAGGGGAGACCCAGTACTTC
size: NA
D: TRBD2
V: TRBV5-1
J: TRBJ2-5

CDR3: CASSPLAGGPFEQYF
DNA: TGTGCCAGCAGCCCATTAGCGGGAGGGCCCTTCGAGCAGTACTTC
size: once
D: TRBD2
V: TRBV11-2
J: TRBJ2-7

CDR3: CASSLGLDSYEQYF
DNA: TGTGCCAGCAGCTTAGGACTGGACTCCTACGAGCAGTACTTC
size: NA
D: NA
V: TRBV5-6
J: TRBJ2-7

CDR3: CASSSAWGSQPQHF
DNA: TGTGCCAGCAGCTCTGCCTGGGGAAGTCAGCCCCAGCATTTT
size: NA
D: NA
V: TRBV7-8
J: TRBJ1-5

CDR3: CASSRGQGIYGYTF
DNA: TGTGCCAGCAGCCGGGGGCAGGGCATCTATGGCTACACCTTC
size: once
D: NA
V: TRBV6-2/TRBV6-3
J: TRBJ1-2

CDR3: CASSHGTSGNGGEQYF
DNA: TGTGCCAGCAGCCATGGGACTAGCGGGAATGGCGGGGAGCAGTACTTC
size: NA
D: TRBD2
V: TRBV3-1/TRBV3-2
J: TRBJ2-7

CDR3: CASSLDSGTSGREQFF
DNA: TGCGCCAGCAGCTTGGATTCCGGGACTAGCGGGAGGGAGCAGTTCTTC
size: once
D: TRBD2
V: TRBV5-1
J: TRBJ2-1

CDR3: CASSESAGYTDTQYF
DNA: TGTGCCAGCAGTGAATCGGCGGGCTACACAGATACGCAGTATTTT
size: NA
D: NA
V: TRBV25-1
J: TRBJ2-3

CDR3: CASSDRGQGESVDGYTF
DNA: TGTGCCAGCAGTGATAGGGGACAGGGGGAATCGGTCGATGGCTACACTTTC
size: NA
D: TRBD1
V: TRBV6-1
J: TRBJ1-2

CDR3: CASRNAGENIQYF
DNA: TGTGCCAGCAGGAACGCAGGGGAAAACATTCAGTACTTC
size: NA
D: NA
V: TRBV6-5
J: TRBJ2-4

CDR3: CASSLDPRAYEQYF
DNA: TGCGCCAGCAGCTTGGATCCCAGGGCCTACGAGCAGTACTTC
size: NA
D: NA
V: TRBV5-1
J: TRBJ2-7

CDR3: CASSQGWGNQPQHF
DNA: TGTGCCAGCAGCCAAGGGTGGGGCAATCAGCCCCAGCATTTT
size: NA
D: NA
V: TRBV3-1/TRBV3-2
J: TRBJ1-5

CDR3: CASSDSSVSGVDTQYF
DNA: TGTGCCAGCAGTGACTCGAGTGTTAGCGGTGTAGATACGCAGTATTTT
size: few
D: NA
V: TRBV6-4
J: TRBJ2-3

CDR3: CASSRTPYEQFF
DNA: TGTGCCAGCAGCCGGACTCCTTATGAGCAGTTCTTC
size: NA
D: NA
V: TRBV6-2/TRBV6-3
J: TRBJ2-1

CDR3: CASSTGVDQPQHF
DNA: TGCGCCAGCAGTACAGGGGTCGACCAGCCCCAGCATTTT
size: NA
D: TRBD1
V: TRBV10-1
J: TRBJ1-5

CDR3: CASSEYGQPTNYGYTF
DNA: TGTGCCAGCAGTGAATATGGACAGCCTACTAACTATGGCTACACCTTC
size: NA
D: NA
V: TRBV25-1
J: TRBJ1-2

CDR3: CASSLEGDTTDTQYF
DNA: TGTGCCAGCAGCTTAGAGGGGGATACCACAGATACGCAGTATTTT
size: NA
D: NA
V: TRBV11-2
J: TRBJ2-3

CDR3: CATSPGYRNNEQFF
DNA: TGTGCCACCTCACCGGGATACCGGAACAATGAGCAGTTCTTC
size: NA
D: NA
V: TRBV18
J: TRBJ2-1

CDR3: CASSVEGGTEAFF
DNA: TGTGCCAGCAGCGTGGAGGGTGGGACTGAAGCTTTCTTT
size: NA
D: NA
V: TRBV9
J: TRBJ1-1

CDR3: CASSDHGGGGARETQYF
DNA: TGTGCCAGCAGTGATCATGGAGGCGGGGGGGCCCGGGAGACCCAGTACTTC
size: NA
D: TRBD2
V: TRBV6-1
J: TRBJ2-5

CDR3: CASSLGWGGGEKLFF
DNA: TGTGCCAGCAGCTTAGGGTGGGGAGGAGGTGAAAAACTGTTTTTT
size: NA
D: NA
V: TRBV7-2
J: TRBJ1-4